What follows are 21 T cell receptor beta chains derived from one specimen sequenced in a study of cytomegalovirus exposure and HLA in healthy donors. Amplification used 60 Vbeta primers and 13 Jbeta primers. Produced via immunoSEQ multiplex PCR; TCRdb's table is partial and in-frame only. Here the sample spans 150,000 to 200,000 clones, around 80% being singletons. Sequenced material: PBMCs. Receptors originate from a woman aged 55-69 years in good health and CMV-seropositive.

The V call is TRBV5-4, the J call TRBJ2-3, with D possibly matching TRBD2 (6 bases). V was clipped by 4 bases and J by 0 bases, with 15 bases between them. The CDR3 is made up of 16 amino acids. Germline loops: CDR1 SGHNT, CDR2 YYREEE (reference sequence). CDR3 region: CASSPPMTRSTDTQYF. DNA of the CDR3: TGTGCCAGCAGCCCGCCTATGACTAGAAGCACAGATACGCAGTATTTT.

The chain couples TRBV18 to TRBJ1-1; D may be TRBD1 (6 bases). This CDR3 contains 18 residues. In germline, CDR1 is KGHSH, CDR2 LQKENI. V shed 1 base and J shed 1 base, with 19 bases lying between them. CDR3 in amino acids: CASSPLHMGAGTNTEAFF. The CDR3 DNA reads TGTGCCAGCTCACCACTCCATATGGGGGCAGGCACGAACACTGAAGCTTTCTTT.

The chain combines TRBV9 with TRBJ2-2, with 10 bases fitting TRBD2. J gave up 7 bases and V 3 bases, and 12 bases lay outside the gene matches. CDR1 and CDR2 (germline): SGDLS, YYNGEE. The CDR3 is 17 residues long. The CDR3 nucleotides read TGTGCCAGCAGCGCCGACGAGCGGGGGGGCCTGCGCGGGGAGCTGTTTTTT. Translated, it gives CASSADERGGLRGELFF.

The DNA for the CDR3 is TGTGCCAGTAGGAGGACAGGGGTAAATGAAAAACTGTTTTTT. Its translation: CASRRTGVNEKLFF. The chain joins TRBV19 to TRBJ1-4; 9 bases agree with TRBD1. The CDR3 sequence is 14 residues long. Germline trimming cut 6 bases from V and 5 bases from J; bases unmatched to any gene: 4. Germline V gene data show CDR1 as LNHDA and CDR2 as SQIVND (reference sequence).

V is TRBV5-1 and J is TRBJ2-3, with 8 bases matching TRBD2. With V trimmed by 0 bases and J by 4 bases, 7 bases remained unmatched. The CDR3 is made up of 16 amino acids. Germline V gives CDR1 SGHRS, CDR2 YFSETQ. CDR3 amino acids: CASSLVGGVFADTQYF. The CDR3 DNA follows: TGCGCCAGCAGCTTGGTCGGGGGGGTATTCGCAGATACGCAGTATTTT.

The gene calls are TRBV15 and TRBJ1-1, with a tentative D call TRBD1 (6 bases). The CDR3 sequence is 12 residues long. Germline V gene data show CDR1 as LNHNV and CDR2 as YYDKDF (reference sequence). Trimming pared 2 bases from V and 13 bases from J, leaving 14 bases between. CDR3 in amino acids: CATSRTGMILFF. The CDR3 DNA reads as TGTGCCACCAGCAGAACAGGGATGATCCTTTTCTTT.

V usage is TRBV19 and J usage is TRBJ2-5; TRBD1 matches 7 bases. Trimming removed 6 bases from V and 2 bases from J; junction bases left unmatched: 9. Germline assignment: CDR1 LNHDA and CDR2 SQIVND (reference sequence). The CDR3 has 15 amino acids. Here the CDR3 reads CASRKRTGPQETQYF. The CDR3 DNA reads TGTGCCAGTAGGAAACGGACAGGACCTCAAGAGACCCAGTACTTC.

CDR3 residues: CASSFLAGAYEQYF. The CDR3 nucleotides read TGTGCCAGCAGCTTTCTAGCGGGTGCCTACGAGCAGTACTTC. The V and J genes are TRBV5-4 and TRBJ2-7; 8 bases map to TRBD2. There are 14 residues in the CDR3. The ends lost 2 bases at V and 2 bases at J; junction bases unmatched: 3. Germline loops: CDR1 SGHNT, CDR2 YYREEE (reference sequence).

The chain combines TRBV7-2 with TRBJ2-7; TRBD2 aligns across 10 bases. Germline lookup yields CDR1 SGHTA and CDR2 FQGNSA. The CDR3 totals 16 residues. The V segment lost 4 bases and the J segment 6 bases; nucleotides outside the gene matches: 12. The CDR3 coding sequence is TGTGCCAGCAGCTCCATTTCCGGGACTAGCGTTTCCGAGCAGTACTTC. Protein: CASSSISGTSVSEQYF.

The CDR3 region has the DNA TGTGCCAGCAGTATAGAAGGAAACACCATATATTTT. Its translation is CASSIEGNTIYF. The rearrangement links TRBV6-6 to TRBJ1-3; D gene ambiguous. V lost 5 bases to trimming and J lost 4 bases, with 6 bases between them. Germline loops: CDR1 MNHNY, CDR2 SVGAGI (reference sequence). There are 12 residues in the CDR3.

V is TRBV14 and J is TRBJ2-5, with 9 bases fitting TRBD2. Germline-derived CDR1 and CDR2 are SGHDN and FVKESK. V shed 0 bases and J 5 bases; nucleotides not matched to a gene: 10. The CDR3 has 17 residues. The CDR3, as DNA: TGTGCCAGCAGCCAAGATCTCTCTAGCGGGGTCGGGGAGACCCAGTACTTC. Translating gives CASSQDLSSGVGETQYF.

The chain is built from TRBV29-1 and TRBJ2-7; D may be TRBD2 (6 bases). Germline assignment: CDR1 SQVTM and CDR2 ANQGSEA. CDR3 length: 15 residues. Trimming took off 6 bases at V and 7 bases at J, with 25 bases between the two ends. DNA of the CDR3: TGCAGCGTCCGGACCGCCCTGGTGCGGGGTGGGGAGCAGTACTTC. Translating gives CSVRTALVRGGEQYF.

J is TRBJ1-3 and V is TRBV7-9; no reliable D call. The CDR3 is made up of 18 amino acids. V was shortened by 2 bases and J by 0 bases, with 17 bases between the two germline ends. The germline gives CDR1 SEHNR, CDR2 FQNEAQ (reference sequence). CDR3 DNA sequence: TGTGCCAGCAGCTTAAGCCCCACCGACTCCTACTCTGGAAACACCATATATTTT. Encoded protein: CASSLSPTDSYSGNTIYF.

The chain links TRBV5-6 to TRBJ2-3; D ambiguous. From germline, CDR1 is SGHDT and CDR2 YYEEEE. The V and J ends lost 0 bases and 2 bases respectively, with 7 bases between them. The CDR3 length is 14 residues. Here the CDR3 reads CASSLEGATDTQYF. CDR3 sequence (DNA): TGTGCCAGCAGCTTGGAAGGAGCCACAGATACGCAGTATTTT.

With regard to this clone: The junction does not match germline at one end; this may be a read error. The chain carries TRBV4-1 and TRBJ2-6; D possibly corresponds to TRBD1 (5 bases). The CDR3 totals 16 residues. The germline V gene encodes CDR1 MGHRA and CDR2 YSYEKL. The CDR3 sequence is CASSQGFGDGANGLTF. CDR3 sequence (DNA): TGCGCCAGCAGCCAAGGGTTCGGAGATGGGGCCAACGGCCTGACTTTC.

The gene calls are TRBV5-1 and TRBJ2-6; D unclear. The ends were cut back, 0 bases at V and 1 base at J, with 5 bases in the middle. There are 15 residues in the CDR3. Germline CDR1 reads SGHRS; CDR2 reads YFSETQ. The CDR3 spells CASSLVRSGANVLTF. The CDR3 DNA follows: TGCGCCAGCAGCTTGGTGAGGTCTGGGGCCAACGTCCTGACTTTC.

This chain connects TRBV18 to TRBJ1-5; 9 bases agree with TRBD1. The J segment lost 2 bases and the V segment lost 5 bases, leaving 4 bases of the junction unmatched. Per germline, CDR1 KGHSH and CDR2 LQKENI. The CDR3 covers 15 residues. The CDR3 DNA sequence: TGTGCCAGCTCAAGGGACAGGGCTGGCAATCAGCCCCAGCATTTT. Its translation: CASSRDRAGNQPQHF.

CDR3 loop: CASSLDLSGVYYNEQFF. DNA of the CDR3: TGTGCCAGCAGCTTAGATCTTAGCGGGGTATACTACAATGAGCAGTTCTTC. The gene calls are TRBV11-2 and TRBJ2-1; TRBD2 aligns across 8 bases. V trimming: 0 bases; J trimming: 3 bases; junction bases outside the gene matches: 7. CDR1 and CDR2 (germline): SGHAT, FQNNGV. The CDR3 runs 17 residues.

This clone appeared a single time. V gene TRBV10-3 combines with J gene TRBJ2-7; maybe TRBD1 (7 bases). Trimming pared 6 bases from V and 3 bases from J, leaving 12 bases between. The CDR3 loop spans 13 amino acids. Germline V gene sequence: CDR1 ENHRY, CDR2 SYGVKD. This CDR3 reads CAIREGAFYEQYF. Here the CDR3 DNA reads TGTGCCATCAGGGAGGGGGCATTCTACGAGCAGTACTTC.

This chain uses TRBV6-1 with TRBJ1-5, with D possibly TRBD1 on 5 matching bases. Germline CDR1 reads MNHNS; CDR2 reads SASEGT. The CDR3 loop spans 16 amino acids. The V end lost 2 bases, the J end lost 6 bases, and 17 bases lay between the germline ends. The CDR3 reads CASSEYGGGKSQPQHF. DNA of the CDR3: TGTGCCAGCAGTGAATATGGGGGAGGTAAGAGTCAGCCCCAGCATTTT.

The gene calls are TRBV6-1 and TRBJ1-5, with 7 bases that match TRBD1. V lost 4 bases and J lost 3; bases outside the gene matches: 9. Per the germline V gene, CDR1 is MNHNS and CDR2 is SASEGT. The CDR3 totals 16 residues. Here the CDR3 reads CASSARTGGTNQPQHF. As DNA, the CDR3 is TGTGCCAGCAGTGCGAGGACAGGTGGGACCAATCAGCCCCAGCATTTT.